This entry lists 18 T cell receptor beta chains sequenced from one sample in a study of cytomegalovirus exposure and HLA in healthy donors. The PCR ran on 60 Vbeta and 13 Jbeta primers. Profiled with immunoSEQ multiplex PCR; TCRdb holds only in-frame clones, not every one. The table has more than 95,000 clones, around four fifths seen once; the top ten hold around 1.3%. The sample taken for sequencing was PBMCs. The receptors were sampled from a man aged 25 to 45 in good health and CMV-seronegative.

This clone was seen only once. The gene calls are TRBV25-1 and TRBJ1-4; possibly TRBD1 for D (5 bases). Trimming stripped 2 bases from V and 4 bases from J, with 11 bases between. Germline V lookup: CDR1 MGHDK, CDR2 SYGVNS. The CDR3 has 15 amino acids. The DNA of the CDR3 is TGTGCCAGCAGTGAAATAACAGGAGATAATGAAAAACTGTTTTTT. Its translation is CASSEITGDNEKLFF.

For this clone: Other DNA sequences within the sample encode an identical CDR3. The rearrangement links TRBV7-2 to TRBJ2-3; 8 bases align to TRBD1. The trim removed 5 bases at V and 3 bases at J, leaving 10 bases unmatched. The CDR3 length is 16 residues. CDR1 SGHTA and CDR2 FQGNSA come from the germline V gene. CDR3 coding DNA: TGTGCCAGCAGCCCGGCCGGGACAGGAGGTACAGATACGCAGTATTTT. It translates to CASSPAGTGGTDTQYF.

This clone occurred a few times. This rearrangement joins TRBV5-1 to TRBJ1-5; unclear D gene. Trimming stripped 0 bases from V and 1 base from J, with 5 bases between. CDR1 and CDR2 from the germline V gene are SGHRS and YFSETQ. CDR3 length: 14 amino acids. This chain's CDR3 is CASSLARSNQPQHF. In DNA, the CDR3 is TGCGCCAGCAGCTTGGCTAGGAGCAATCAGCCCCAGCATTTT.

This chain links TRBV9 with TRBJ1-4; D is possibly TRBD1 (6 bases). CDR1 is SGDLS, CDR2 YYNGEE, per germline. The CDR3 has 15 residues. Trimming removed 3 bases from V and 0 bases from J, with 9 bases in between. The CDR3 region has the DNA TGTGCCAGCAGCGCGGACAGTACAACTAATGAAAAACTGTTTTTT. Residues: CASSADSTTNEKLFF.

This clone was observed a few times. The rearrangement links TRBV14 to TRBJ2-1, with unresolved D. Trimming shortened V by 2 bases and J by 4 bases, and 15 bases separated the two germline ends. Germline V gives CDR1 SGHDN, CDR2 FVKESK. This CDR3 is 16 amino acids long. The CDR3 region is CASSQHPGQAYNEQFF. The CDR3, as DNA: TGTGCCAGCAGCCAACACCCTGGCCAAGCGTACAATGAGCAGTTCTTC.

The chain uses TRBV25-1 and TRBJ2-2; a weak D match, TRBD2 (5 bases). CDR1 MGHDK and CDR2 SYGVNS come from the germline V gene. CDR3 size: 16 residues. V was clipped by 6 bases and J by 4 bases, with 18 bases between them. In DNA, the CDR3 is TGTGCCAGCAGCTCCGCTGGAGGTTGGGGCACCGGGGAGCTGTTTTTT. It encodes CASSSAGGWGTGELFF.

A few counts support this clone. The chain carries TRBV9 and TRBJ2-3, with D perhaps matching TRBD2 (7 bases). V gave up 0 bases and J gave up 2 bases, with 22 bases separating them. The CDR3 spans 19 residues. Looked up from germline, CDR1 is SGDLS and CDR2 is YYNGEE. CDR3 amino acids: CASSVVQGLAADPTDTQYF. The CDR3 nucleotides read TGTGCCAGCAGCGTAGTTCAGGGGCTAGCGGCAGATCCCACAGATACGCAGTATTTT.

This sequence joins TRBV11-2 and TRBJ2-7; 7 nucleotides align to TRBD1. Germline CDR1 and CDR2: SGHAT and FQNNGV. Germline trimming cut 2 bases from V and 6 bases from J; bases unmatched to any gene: 10. The CDR3 spans 15 residues. The chain's CDR3 is CASSLNPTGMGEQYF. The CDR3, as DNA: TGTGCCAGCAGCTTAAATCCGACAGGGATGGGCGAGCAGTACTTC.

The chain recombines TRBV10-3 with TRBJ2-3; the D gene is possibly TRBD2 (6 bases). CDR3 length: 14 amino acids. V lost 6 bases and J 1 base, leaving 11 bases between the germline ends. In germline, CDR1 is ENHRY, CDR2 SYGVKD. CDR3 region: CAIRGGEGTDTQYF. The CDR3 DNA is TGTGCCATCAGGGGGGGTGAGGGCACAGATACGCAGTATTTT.

The rearrangement links TRBV4-3 to TRBJ2-7; 9 bases fit TRBD1. There are 16 residues in the CDR3. CDR1 is LGHNA and CDR2 is YSLEER in the germline V gene. V was clipped by 0 bases and J by 0 bases; unmatched bases: 3. CDR3 protein: CASSQDETGGSYEQYF. The CDR3 nucleotides read TGCGCCAGCAGCCAAGATGAGACAGGGGGCTCCTACGAGCAGTACTTC.

This clone has a handful of counts. The chain employs TRBV4-1 and TRBJ1-5; unclear D gene. Germline V gives CDR1 MGHRA, CDR2 YSYEKL. CDR3 length equals 15 residues. The V end lost 4 bases, the J end lost 3 bases, and 13 bases lay between the germline ends. In DNA form, the CDR3 reads TGCGCCAGCAGCCCAACTTTTAAAGACAATCAGCCCCAGCATTTT. Encoded protein: CASSPTFKDNQPQHF.

This chain uses TRBV18 with TRBJ1-2, with 9 bases identical to TRBD1. Per the germline V gene, CDR1 is KGHSH and CDR2 is LQKENI. The CDR3 sequence is 14 residues long. J lost 10 bases, V lost 3 bases, and 9 bases had no gene match. The CDR3: CASSPSGTGIDYTF. Here the CDR3 DNA reads TGTGCCAGCTCACCCTCCGGGACAGGGATCGACTACACCTTC. Using reference TRBV18 and TRBJ1-2 for the parts outside the CDR3, the full variable domain is NAGVMQNPRHLVRRRGQEARLRCSPMKGHSHVYWYRQLPEEGLKFMVYLQKENIIDESGMPKERFSAEFPKEGPSILRIQQVVRGDSAAYFCASSPSGTGIDYTFGSGTRLTVV.

The rearrangement links TRBV6-1 to TRBJ2-7; 10 nucleotides match TRBD1. Looked up from germline, CDR1 is MNHNS and CDR2 is SASEGT. CDR3 size: 16 residues. V lost 1 base to trimming and J lost 4 bases; unmatched junction nucleotides: 7. The CDR3 bases are TGTGCCAGCAGTGAAGTCGGGACAGGGGTAGGTTACGAGCAGTACTTC. Protein product: CASSEVGTGVGYEQYF.

V is TRBV7-2 and J is TRBJ2-2; 10 bases are a match to TRBD1. The CDR3 is 15 amino acids. V lost 5 bases to trimming and J lost 6 bases; unmatched junction nucleotides: 6. The V gene's germline CDR1 is SGHTA and CDR2 FQGNSA. The CDR3 here is CASSPVGTGAGELFF. Written as DNA, the CDR3 is TGTGCCAGCAGCCCCGTGGGGACAGGGGCCGGGGAGCTGTTTTTT.

In its sample, this clone was seen a few times. This CDR3 reads CASSGGGTYNEQFF. CDR3 nucleotide sequence: TGCGCCAGCAGTGGTGGGGGCACCTACAATGAGCAGTTCTTC. V and J are TRBV10-1 and TRBJ2-1, with a tentative D call TRBD1 (6 bases). In germline, CDR1 is WNHNN, CDR2 SYGVQD (reference sequence). Trimming cost V 4 bases and J 2 bases, with 9 bases left between them. CDR3 length: 14 residues.

This chain uses TRBV7-9 with TRBJ2-1; 10 nucleotides align to TRBD1. Germline CDR1 and CDR2: SEHNR and FQNEAQ (reference sequence). The CDR3 sequence is 16 residues long. The V and J ends lost 4 bases and 8 bases, in that order; junction bases with no gene match: 11. The CDR3 nucleotides read TGTGCCAGCAGCTCGGTAGGGACAGGGGAAAATCATGAGCAGTTCTTC. Protein: CASSSVGTGENHEQFF.

The rearrangement uses TRBV6-5 and TRBJ1-1, with D unclear. CDR1 is MNHEY, CDR2 SVGAGI, per germline. This CDR3 spans 14 amino acids. Trimming took 8 bases from V and 1 from J, leaving 14 bases between them. CDR3 amino acids: CASGYSTPNTEAFF. CDR3 in DNA: TGTGCCAGCGGCTACTCAACACCGAACACTGAAGCTTTCTTT.

As concerns this clone: Other DNA sequences within the sample encode an identical CDR3. The chain's CDR3 is CASSPSQETQYF. The CDR3 coding sequence is TGTGCCAGCTCACCCAGCCAAGAGACCCAGTACTTC. The V gene is TRBV18, the J gene TRBJ2-5, with no clear D. CDR3 length: 12 amino acids. Trimming cost V 3 bases and J 1 base, with 3 bases left between them. In germline, CDR1 is KGHSH, CDR2 LQKENI.